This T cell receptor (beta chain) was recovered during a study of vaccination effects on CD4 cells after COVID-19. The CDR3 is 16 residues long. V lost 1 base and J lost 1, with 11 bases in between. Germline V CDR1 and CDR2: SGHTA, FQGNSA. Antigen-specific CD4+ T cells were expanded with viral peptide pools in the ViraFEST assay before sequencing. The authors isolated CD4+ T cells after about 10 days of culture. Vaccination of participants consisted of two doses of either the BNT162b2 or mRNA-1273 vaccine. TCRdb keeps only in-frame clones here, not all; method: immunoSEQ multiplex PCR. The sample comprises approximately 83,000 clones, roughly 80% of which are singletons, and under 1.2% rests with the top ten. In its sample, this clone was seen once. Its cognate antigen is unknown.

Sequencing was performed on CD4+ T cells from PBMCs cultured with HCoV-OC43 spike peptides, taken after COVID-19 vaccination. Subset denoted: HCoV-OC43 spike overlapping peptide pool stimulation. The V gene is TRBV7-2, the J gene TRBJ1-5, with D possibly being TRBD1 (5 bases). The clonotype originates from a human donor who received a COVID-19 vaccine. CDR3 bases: TGTGCCAGCAGCTTAGAGGGGACTATGAGCAATCAGCCCCAGCATTTT. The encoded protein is CASSLEGTMSNQPQHF.